The rows below give T cell receptor beta chains drawn from one sample of a study of CD8 T cells in ankylosing spondylitis. A single record per CDR3 protein comes from TCRdb applying MiXCR to the 5' RACE reads. The table shows over 110,000 distinct CDR3 sequences, with 7% to 9% occurring only once. Sequencing was done on a sample of synovial fluid, either unsorted or a sorted T cell fraction (not recorded which). Receptor source: a male donor with ankylosing spondylitis. CDR3s include the opening cysteine and the closing phenylalanine or tryptophan. The order of the fields is V gene, CDR3 length, clone size, D gene, J gene, CDR3 protein, CDR3 DNA. A D gene is named only where the DNA matches it firmly. Clone size, where shown, is once, few, many, or a class for clones that have expanded.

TRBV7-9	14	NA	NA	TRBJ1-4	CASSPKTTNEKLFF	TGTGCCAGCAGCCCCAAGACAACTAATGAAAAACTGTTTTTT
TRBV28	14	many	NA	TRBJ1-1	CASRQGQLNTEAFF	TGTGCCAGCAGGCAAGGACAACTGAACACTGAAGCTTTCTTT
TRBV7-2	14	many	NA	TRBJ1-2	CASSLYQGNYGYTF	TGTGCCAGCAGCTTATACCAAGGCAACTATGGCTACACCTTC
TRBV9	15	many	NA	TRBJ2-7	CASSVGRAGPYEQYF	TGTGCCAGCAGCGTAGGCCGAGCAGGGCCCTACGAGCAGTACTTC
TRBV2	13	NA	TRBD1	TRBJ2-7	CASSPGGFYEQYF	TGTGCCAGCAGTCCAGGGGGCTTCTACGAGCAGTACTTC
TRBV11-2	13	many	NA	TRBJ2-1	CASKRLAAGEQFF	TGTGCCAGCAAACGGCTAGCTGCGGGTGAGCAGTTCTTC
TRBV6-2/TRBV6-3	13	many	NA	TRBJ1-1	CASSWGVNTEAFF	TGTGCCAGCAGTTGGGGGGTGAACACTGAAGCTTTCTTT
TRBV20-1	14	few	NA	TRBJ2-2	CSAPRAARPGELFF	TGCAGTGCCCCACGGGCGGCGAGACCCGGGGAGCTGTTTTTT
TRBV5-6	18	NA	NA	TRBJ2-1	CASSFTAADTSSYNEQFF	TGTGCCAGCAGCTTCACAGCGGCTGATACGAGCTCCTACAATGAGCAGTTCTTC
TRBV5-1	15	NA	NA	TRBJ1-4	CASSLYRADNEKLFF	TGCGCCAGCAGCCTCTACAGGGCTGATAATGAAAAACTGTTTTTT
TRBV7-8	17	NA	TRBD2	TRBJ2-7	CASSLGVMTSGSYEQYF	TGTGCCAGCAGCTTAGGGGTGATGACTAGCGGCTCCTACGAGCAGTACTTC
TRBV7-2	16	NA	NA	TRBJ2-1	CASSLGRGPPYNEQFF	TGTGCCAGCAGCTTAGGGCGGGGGCCCCCCTACAATGAGCAGTTCTTC
TRBV7-9	14	few	NA	TRBJ2-1	CASSPPGFGNEQFF	TGTGCCAGCAGCCCCCCGGGATTTGGGAATGAGCAGTTCTTC
TRBV7-9	13	few	NA	TRBJ1-1	CASSLVRQSEAFF	TGTGCCAGCAGCTTAGTGAGGCAGTCTGAAGCTTTCTTT
TRBV27	15	many	NA	TRBJ2-3	CASSFARGFLDTQYF	TGTGCCAGCAGCTTCGCCCGAGGCTTCCTCGATACGCAGTATTTT
TRBV20-1	14	NA	NA	TRBJ1-1	CSARDFALNTEAFF	TGCAGTGCTAGAGATTTTGCGCTGAACACTGAAGCTTTCTTT